The TCR beta chain under discussion was sequenced for a study of early T cells in non-severe SARS-CoV-2 infection. This clonotype came up many times. Attachment of unique molecular identifiers to individual cDNA molecules was performed. TCRdb passed the 5' RACE reads through MiXCR, listing each CDR3 protein once. Here the sample spans about 25,000 distinct CDR3 sequences, roughly 4.4% being singletons. Germline loops: CDR1 LGHNA, CDR2 YNFKEQ. This CDR3 region has 14 residues. J was trimmed by 4 bases and V by 5 bases; bases with no gene match: 8. Sequencing was performed on whole blood. The chain couples TRBV4-2 to TRBJ2-7; 7 nucleotides agree with TRBD2. The clonotype originates from an adult who was a healthcare worker with PCR-confirmed SARS-CoV-2 infection or an uninfected control (not recorded which). As DNA, the CDR3 is TGTGCCAGCAGCTCAGGACTAGGGGTTTACGAGCAGTACTTC. This encodes CASSSGLGVYEQYF.